This T cell receptor beta chain was documented in a study of T cell repertoires in cytomegalovirus infection. Study-wide context: Carrying CMV and the relevant HLA type showed in public TCR beta signatures. Regarding the study as a whole: Carriers of CMV plus the relevant HLA were identified by cumulative public TCR beta family frequency. The response measured ex vivo was dominated by TCR beta clonotypes (HLA-C-restricted and CMV-specific).

TCRdb re-analysed the reads in MiXCR, keeping a single row per CDR3 protein. The data contain 27,000 or so distinct CDR3 sequences, 19% of them seen just once; the ten biggest clones take up approximately 80%. This clonotype was counted a few times. No antigen is known for it. The CDR3 loop spans 15 amino acids. The germline V gene encodes CDR1 KGHSH and CDR2 LQKENI. With 4 bases clipped from V and 0 bases from J, the junction kept 4 bases outside the gene matches. The TCR originated in a human donor in good health (CMV status not recorded). Some clones in this sample may be carry-over from other donors' samples. This sequence joins TRBV18 and TRBJ2-3; 7 positions agree with TRBD1. The sample consisted of CD8+ T cells from cultured PBMCs, taken from culture after CMV antigen stimulation. CDR3 amino acids: CASSQRDSSTDTQYF. As DNA, the CDR3 is TGTGCCAGCTCACAACGGGACAGTAGCACAGATACGCAGTATTTT. The variable domain in full, completed from reference TRBV18 and TRBJ2-3, reads NAGVMQNPRHLVRRRGQEARLRCSPMKGHSHVYWYRQLPEEGLKFMVYLQKENIIDESGMPKERFSAEFPKEGPSILRIQQVVRGDSAAYFCASSQRDSSTDTQYFGPGTRLTVL.